This entry lists 21 T cell receptor beta chains sequenced from one sample in a study of blood T cells in healthy people across ages. The second PCR ran about 6 to 12 cycles with a sample-barcoded 5' primer and J-beta primers. TCRdb fed the 5' RACE reads into MiXCR, producing one record per CDR3 protein. Counted here are more than 1,400,000 distinct CDR3 sequences, around 42% occurring once; the ten biggest clones make up 7.9%. Sequenced: blood. All receptors come from a woman aged 18-30 years in good health.

Only one count was recorded for this clonotype. The rearrangement links TRBV19 to TRBJ2-7; tentatively, D is TRBD1 or TRBD2 (7 bases each). TRBJ2-5 explains the end of the DNA better; the J call may be wrong. Germline V CDR1 and CDR2: LNHDA, SQIVND (reference sequence). The CDR3 consists of 14 residues. As DNA, the CDR3 is TGTGCCAGTAGAGGACTAGGGGGCCAGGAGACCCAGTACTTC. Translation gives CASRGLGGQETQYF.

This clonotype showed up just once. J is TRBJ1-5 and V is TRBV12-3 or TRBV12-4; D may be TRBD1 (5 bases). There are 16 residues in the CDR3. V lost 4 bases and J 3 bases, leaving 16 bases between the germline ends. CDR3 in DNA: TGTGCCAGCAGTTCCCGTACAGGCCTCAACAATCAGCCCCAGCATTTT. Amino acid sequence: CASSSRTGLNNQPQHF.

This rearrangement joins TRBV5-5 to TRBJ1-1; a weak D match, TRBD1 (6 bases). V was trimmed by 2 bases and J by 0 bases, leaving 17 bases between them. Germline CDR1 and CDR2: SGHKS and YYEKEE (reference sequence). The CDR3 is made up of 17 amino acids. CDR3 nucleotides: TGTGCCAGCAGCTTCCGTAACGGGGGCGTATTGAACACTGAAGCTTTCTTT. Its protein is CASSFRNGGVLNTEAFF.

As for this clonotype: A read error may explain this, as a much larger clone is one base away. The chain links TRBV5-1 to TRBJ2-1; possibly TRBD1 or TRBD2 for D (6 bases each). This CDR3 is built from 14 residues. The germline V gene has CDR1 SGHRS and CDR2 YFSETQ. The CDR3 sequence: CAGSPEGGYNEQFF. The DNA for the CDR3 is TGCGCCGGCAGCCCGGAGGGGGGTTACAATGAGCAGTTCTTC.

The V call is TRBV20-1, the J call TRBJ2-1; no clear D gene. With 2 bases removed from V and 0 bases from J, the gap between germline ends came to 14 bases. Germline V lookup: CDR1 DFQATT, CDR2 SNEGSKA (reference sequence). This CDR3 region has 16 residues. CDR3 region: CSARIGQFSSYNEQFF. Written as DNA, the CDR3 is TGCAGTGCTAGAATCGGGCAATTCAGCTCCTACAATGAGCAGTTCTTC.

The rearrangement uses TRBV6-5 and TRBJ1-5; tentatively, D is TRBD1 (6 bases). This CDR3 region has 16 residues. V lost 7 bases to trimming and J lost 0 bases, with 16 bases between them. Germline CDR1 reads MNHEY; CDR2 reads SVGAGI. The CDR3 protein is CASMLQGILSNQPQHF. The CDR3 DNA sequence: TGTGCCAGCATGTTACAGGGTATACTTAGCAATCAGCCCCAGCATTTT.

The rearrangement links TRBV5-1 to TRBJ2-1, with 7 bases identical to TRBD1. V gave up 4 bases and J gave up 2 bases; unmatched junction bases: 6. CDR1 is SGHRS, CDR2 YFSETQ, per germline. This CDR3 contains 15 residues. In DNA, the CDR3 is TGCGCCAGCAGCCACGGGACAGCTACCTACAATGAGCAGTTCTTC. Translated, it gives CASSHGTATYNEQFF.

The sample holds a few counts of this clonotype. J is TRBJ2-7 and V is TRBV29-1, with 7 nucleotides matching TRBD1. The CDR3 contains 13 residues. Losses at the gene ends were 5 bases for V and 4 bases for J; bases not matched to a gene: 8. Germline loops: CDR1 SQVTM, CDR2 ANQGSEA. The CDR3 loop is CSVRTGSLYEQYF. The CDR3, as DNA: TGCAGCGTTCGGACAGGAAGCCTTTACGAGCAGTACTTC.

The rearrangement joins TRBV7-9 to TRBJ2-7, with 9 positions matching TRBD1. The junction had 11 bases not matched to a gene; V was cut back by 4 bases and J by 4 bases. The CDR3 sequence is 16 residues long. Germline lookup yields CDR1 SEHNR and CDR2 FQNEAQ (reference sequence). Here the CDR3 reads CASSSTGGVGVYEQYF. Here the CDR3 DNA reads TGTGCCAGCAGCTCGACAGGGGGTGTTGGAGTTTACGAGCAGTACTTC. The full variable domain, completed using reference TRBV7-9 and TRBJ2-7, is DTGVSQNPRHKITKRGQNVTFRCDPISEHNRLYWYRQTLGQGPEFLTYFQNEAQLEKSRLLSDRFSAERPKGSFSTLEIQRTEQGDSAMYLCASSSTGGVGVYEQYFGPGTRLTVT.

This CDR3 reads CASSWTEETQFF. CDR3 bases: TGTGCCAGCAGCTGGACGGAAGAGACCCAGTTCTTC. The V call is TRBV11-2, the J call TRBJ2-1, with D uncertain. The V gene lost 4 bases and the J gene lost 13 bases, with 14 bases spanning the gap. The CDR3 loop spans 12 amino acids. In germline, CDR1 is SGHAT, CDR2 FQNNGV.

This clonotype occurred a few times. The CDR3 sequence: CASSPGYQTGLDGYTF. The CDR3 bases are TGTGCCAGCAGCCCAGGTTACCAGACAGGGTTGGATGGCTACACCTTC. V usage is TRBV9 and J usage is TRBJ1-2; 7 bases match TRBD1. V lost 4 bases, J lost 6 bases, and 15 bases stayed unmatched. Germline V gene lookup returns CDR1 SGDLS and CDR2 YYNGEE. The CDR3 spans 16 residues.

The chain recombines TRBV30 with TRBJ2-1; TRBD2 aligns across 9 bases. The CDR3 runs 13 residues. Trimming at V came to 5 bases and at J to 5 bases, leaving 4 bases not matched to a gene. Germline V gene data show CDR1 as GTSNPN and CDR2 as SVGIG (reference sequence). CDR3 in amino acids: CAWRLAANNEQFF. The CDR3 DNA follows: TGTGCCTGGCGACTAGCGGCCAACAATGAGCAGTTCTTC.

This clonotype was detected ten times or more. V is TRBV7-3 and J is TRBJ1-5; D is perhaps TRBD1 (6 bases). CDR1 and CDR2 from the germline V gene are SGHTA and FQGTGA. V lost 3 bases, J lost 3 bases, and 15 bases lay in between. CDR3 length: 16 amino acids. The CDR3 loop is CASSLGHPELNQPQHF. The CDR3 DNA reads as TGTGCCAGCAGCTTGGGACACCCAGAACTCAATCAGCCCCAGCATTTT.

This CDR3 is CASSRDRVSPLHF. The CDR3 DNA is TGCGCCAGCAGCCGGGACAGGGTTTCACCCCTCCACTTT. The rearrangement joins TRBV10-2 to TRBJ1-6; 9 bases line up with TRBD1. Losses at the gene ends were 6 bases for V and 9 bases for J; bases not matched to a gene: 3. This CDR3 comprises 13 residues. Per the germline V gene, CDR1 is WSHSY and CDR2 is SAAADI.

This clonotype was seen a handful of times. The V and J genes are TRBV5-5 and TRBJ2-1; 10 bases line up with TRBD2. The germline gives CDR1 SGHKS, CDR2 YYEKEE (reference sequence). With V trimmed by 0 bases and J by 3 bases, 6 bases remained unmatched. This CDR3 contains 17 residues. CDR3 coding DNA: TGTGCCAGCAGCTTGGCCCTAACTAGCGGGGTCTACAATGAGCAGTTCTTC. It translates to CASSLALTSGVYNEQFF.

There are a few counts of this clonotype. The CDR3 nucleotides read TGTGCCAGCAGCTCCGGGCCAGGGGAGACCTACGAGCAGTACTTC. It is translated as CASSSGPGETYEQYF. The V call is TRBV5-6, the J call TRBJ2-7; tentatively, D is TRBD1 (6 bases). This CDR3 has 15 amino acids. The V gene's germline CDR1 is SGHDT and CDR2 YYEEEE. The V gene lost 3 bases and the J gene lost 2 bases, with 15 bases spanning the gap.

In its sample, this clonotype was seen a few times. The chain joins TRBV4-1 to TRBJ2-5; 7 bases match TRBD2. CDR1 is MGHRA and CDR2 is YSYEKL in the germline V gene. The CDR3 is 15 amino acids. J gave up 5 bases and V 4 bases, and 10 bases lay outside the gene matches. DNA for the CDR3: TGCGCCAGCAGCCCCCTGGGACTATCTGCGGAGACCCAGTACTTC. This encodes CASSPLGLSAETQYF.

The CDR3 region has the DNA TGCGCCAGCAGCTTGCCCCTAGCGGGGGGGCCAGATACGCAGTATTTT. This gives the protein CASSLPLAGGPDTQYF. The chain is built from TRBV5-1 and TRBJ2-3; 12 bases map to TRBD2. The CDR3 contains 16 residues. V lost 1 base to trimming and J lost 4 bases; unmatched junction nucleotides: 4. Per germline, CDR1 SGHRS and CDR2 YFSETQ.

The chain uses TRBV28 and TRBJ2-7, with D unresolved. Germline V gene sequence: CDR1 MDHEN, CDR2 SYDVKM. This CDR3 comprises 14 residues. V lost 5 bases and J lost 2, with 13 bases in between. The CDR3 loop is CASSLPTAAYEQYF. The CDR3 coding sequence is TGTGCCAGCAGTCTCCCGACGGCAGCCTACGAGCAGTACTTC.

CDR3 residues: CAINGPPGHYGYTF. The DNA of the CDR3 is TGTGCCATCAACGGACCGCCAGGCCACTATGGCTACACCTTC. The rearrangement uses TRBV12-3 or TRBV12-4 and TRBJ1-2; D gene uncertain. Trimming took 10 bases from V and 3 from J, leaving 18 bases between them. This CDR3 has 14 amino acids.

This rearrangement joins TRBV11-2 to TRBJ2-4; D gene unclear. With the DNA end fitting TRBJ2-5 better, the J assignment may be wrong. The CDR3 contains 15 residues. The germline V gene has CDR1 SGHAT and CDR2 FQNNGV. Here the CDR3 DNA reads TGTGCCAGCAGCTTAGACCGCACTTTACCAGAGACCCAGTACTTC. Protein: CASSLDRTLPETQYF.